This TCR beta chain was retrieved from a study of T cell changes during pregnancy in multiple sclerosis. Repertoires were generated with immunoSEQ multiplex PCR, while TCRdb's copy carries only in-frame clones and drops some. The sample shows 25,000 to 30,000 clones, about 92% of them seen only once. The CDR3 contains 14 residues. Trimming cost V 3 bases and J 6 bases, with 16 bases left between them. Per the germline V gene, CDR1 is SGDLS and CDR2 is YYNGEE. The clonotype was recovered from a female donor with multiple sclerosis, enrolled in a pregnancy study. The chain combines TRBV9 with TRBJ2-7; a possible D gene is TRBD2 (7 bases). The input for sequencing was CD4+ T cells from peripheral blood mononuclear cells, taken in the first trimester of pregnancy. The CDR3 DNA is TGTGCCAGCAGCGAACGGGGGGCGGCTGGCGAGCAGTACTTC. This sequence encodes CASSERGAAGEQYF.